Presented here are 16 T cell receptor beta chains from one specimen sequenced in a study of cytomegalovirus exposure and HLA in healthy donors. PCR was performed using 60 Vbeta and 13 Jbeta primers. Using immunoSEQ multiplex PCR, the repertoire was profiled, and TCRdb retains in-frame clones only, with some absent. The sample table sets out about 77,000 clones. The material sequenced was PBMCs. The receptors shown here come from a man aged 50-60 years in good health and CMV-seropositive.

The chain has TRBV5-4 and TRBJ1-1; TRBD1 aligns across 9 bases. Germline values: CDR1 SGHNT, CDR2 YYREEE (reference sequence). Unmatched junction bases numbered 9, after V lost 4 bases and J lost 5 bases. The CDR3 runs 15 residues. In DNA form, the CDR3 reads TGTGCCAGCAGCCCCTACACAGGGGGCGGGACTGAAGCTTTCTTT. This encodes CASSPYTGGGTEAFF.

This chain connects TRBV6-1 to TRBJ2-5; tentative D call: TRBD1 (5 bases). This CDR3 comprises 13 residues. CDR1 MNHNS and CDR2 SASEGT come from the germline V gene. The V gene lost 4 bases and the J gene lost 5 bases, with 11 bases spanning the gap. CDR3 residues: CASSVQGRETQYF. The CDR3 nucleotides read TGTGCCAGCAGTGTGCAGGGTCGGGAGACCCAGTACTTC.

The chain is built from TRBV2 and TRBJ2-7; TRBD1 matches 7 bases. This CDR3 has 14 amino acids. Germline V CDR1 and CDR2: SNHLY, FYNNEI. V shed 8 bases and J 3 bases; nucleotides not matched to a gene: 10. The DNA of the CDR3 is TGTGCCAGCCGAGGGCAAAACAGGGGCTACGAGCAGTACGTC. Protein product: CASRGQNRGYEQYV.

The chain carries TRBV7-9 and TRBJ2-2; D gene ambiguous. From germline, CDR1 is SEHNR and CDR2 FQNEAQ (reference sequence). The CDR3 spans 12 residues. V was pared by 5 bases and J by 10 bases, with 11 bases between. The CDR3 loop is CASSLALQELFF. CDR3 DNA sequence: TGTGCCAGCAGCCTGGCCCTCCAGGAGCTGTTTTTT.

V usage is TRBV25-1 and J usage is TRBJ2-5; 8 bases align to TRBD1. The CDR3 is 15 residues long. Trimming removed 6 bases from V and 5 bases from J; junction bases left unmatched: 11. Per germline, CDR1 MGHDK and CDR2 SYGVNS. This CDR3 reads CASRRGAGGEETQYF. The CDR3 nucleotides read TGTGCCAGCAGAAGGGGGGCAGGGGGCGAGGAGACCCAGTACTTC.

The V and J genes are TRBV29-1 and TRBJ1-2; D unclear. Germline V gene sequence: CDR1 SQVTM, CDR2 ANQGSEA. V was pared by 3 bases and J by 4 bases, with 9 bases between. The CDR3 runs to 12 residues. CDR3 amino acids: CSVDIISYGYTF. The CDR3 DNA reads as TGCAGCGTTGACATAATCAGCTATGGCTACACCTTC.

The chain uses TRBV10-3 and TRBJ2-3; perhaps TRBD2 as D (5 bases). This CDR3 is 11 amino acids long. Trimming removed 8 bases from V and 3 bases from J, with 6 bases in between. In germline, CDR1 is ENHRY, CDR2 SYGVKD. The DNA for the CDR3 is TGTGCCATCGGGAGTACAGATACGCAGTATTTT. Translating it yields CAIGSTDTQYF.

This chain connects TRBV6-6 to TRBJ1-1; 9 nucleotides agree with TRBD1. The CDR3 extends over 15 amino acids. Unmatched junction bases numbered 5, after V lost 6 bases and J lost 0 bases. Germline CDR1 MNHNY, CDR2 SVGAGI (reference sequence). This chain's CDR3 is CASSYRQGVNTEAFF. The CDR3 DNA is TGTGCCAGCAGCTACCGACAGGGGGTGAACACTGAAGCTTTCTTT.

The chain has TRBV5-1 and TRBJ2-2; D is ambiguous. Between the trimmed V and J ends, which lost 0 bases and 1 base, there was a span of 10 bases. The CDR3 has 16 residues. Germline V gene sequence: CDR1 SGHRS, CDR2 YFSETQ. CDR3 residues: CASSLEALLNTGELFF. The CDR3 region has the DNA TGCGCCAGCAGCTTGGAAGCCTTACTGAACACCGGGGAGCTGTTTTTT.

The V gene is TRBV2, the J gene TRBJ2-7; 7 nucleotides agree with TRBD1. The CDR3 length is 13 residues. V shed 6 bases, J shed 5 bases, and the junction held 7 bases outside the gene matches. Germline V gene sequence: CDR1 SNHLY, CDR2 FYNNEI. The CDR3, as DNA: TGTGCCAGCAGAGACGACAGGGACCACGAGCAGTACGTC. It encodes CASRDDRDHEQYV.

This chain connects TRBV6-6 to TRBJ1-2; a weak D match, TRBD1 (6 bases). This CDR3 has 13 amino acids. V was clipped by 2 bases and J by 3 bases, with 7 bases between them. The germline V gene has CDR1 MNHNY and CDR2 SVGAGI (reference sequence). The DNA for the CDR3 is TGTGCCAGCAGTTACAACAGGGACTATGGCTACACCTTC. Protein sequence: CASSYNRDYGYTF.

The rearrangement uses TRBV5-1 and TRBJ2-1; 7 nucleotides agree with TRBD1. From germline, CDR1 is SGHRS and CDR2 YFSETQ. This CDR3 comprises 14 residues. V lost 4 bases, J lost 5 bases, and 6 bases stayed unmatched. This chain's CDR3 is CASSPGDSNNEQFF. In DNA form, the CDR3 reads TGCGCCAGCAGCCCCGGGGACAGCAACAATGAGCAGTTCTTC.

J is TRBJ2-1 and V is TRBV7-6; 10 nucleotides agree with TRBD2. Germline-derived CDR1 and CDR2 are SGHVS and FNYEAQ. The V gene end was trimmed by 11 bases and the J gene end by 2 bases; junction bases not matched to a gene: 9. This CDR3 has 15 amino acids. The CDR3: CAPGGLAGAYNEQFF. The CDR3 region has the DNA TGTGCCCCCGGCGGGCTAGCGGGAGCCTACAATGAGCAGTTCTTC.

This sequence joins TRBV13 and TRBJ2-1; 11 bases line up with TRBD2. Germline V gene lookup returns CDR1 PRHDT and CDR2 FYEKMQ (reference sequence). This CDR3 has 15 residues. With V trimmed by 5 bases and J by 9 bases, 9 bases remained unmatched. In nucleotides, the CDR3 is TGTGCCAGCAGCATCGGACTAGCGGGCCGTCCTGAGCAGTTCTTC. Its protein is CASSIGLAGRPEQFF.

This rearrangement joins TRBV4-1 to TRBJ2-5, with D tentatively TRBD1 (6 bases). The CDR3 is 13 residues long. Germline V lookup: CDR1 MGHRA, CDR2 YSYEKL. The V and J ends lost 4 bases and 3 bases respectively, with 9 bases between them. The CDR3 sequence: CASSPDREETQYF. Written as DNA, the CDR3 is TGCGCCAGCAGCCCGGACAGAGAAGAGACCCAGTACTTC.

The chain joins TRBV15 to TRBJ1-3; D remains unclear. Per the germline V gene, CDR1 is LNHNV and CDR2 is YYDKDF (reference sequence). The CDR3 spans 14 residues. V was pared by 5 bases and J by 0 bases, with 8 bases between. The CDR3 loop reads CATSAGISGNTIYF. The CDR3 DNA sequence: TGTGCCACCAGCGCAGGCATCTCTGGAAACACCATATATTTT.